This T cell receptor (beta chain) was sequenced in a study of blood T cell repertoires in COVID-19. TCRdb's table, derived via immunoSEQ multiplex PCR, lists solely in-frame clones and lacks some. This sample has 300,000 or so clones, with around nine tenths found just once. The CDR3 sequence is 14 residues long. V dropped 2 bases and J dropped 4; count of bases not matched to a gene: 3. Per germline, CDR1 PRHDT and CDR2 FYEKMQ (reference sequence). This sequence joins TRBV13 and TRBJ2-5; 8 bases match TRBD2. The TCR was taken from a man between 65 and 85 years old with acute or convalescent COVID-19. Material for sequencing was peripheral blood. CDR3 protein: CASSLRGGAETQYF. CDR3 nucleotide sequence: TGTGCCAGCAGCTTACGGGGGGGCGCAGAGACCCAGTACTTC.